Given below is one T cell receptor (beta chain) in context. Its antigen is not identified. This CDR3 spans 18 amino acids. CDR1 is SGDLS, CDR2 YYNGEE, per germline. V was pared by 0 bases and J by 1 base, with 19 bases between. These data come from a study of T cell responses to AZD1222 COVID-19 vaccine. Study-wide points: There were repertoire samples only from the period after the peak T cell response. Seropositive AZD1222 recipients at baseline numbered only five to seven. Vaccine-associated CD4 TCRs ranged over spike, dominating at 160-218 and 743-854.

The protocol was immunoSEQ multiplex PCR, while the TCRdb copy is restricted to in-frame clones and leaves out a portion. Seen here are over 90,000 clones, 85% to 90% observed once, and the top ten hold approximately 5%. The origin of this receptor is an adult in good health. This material consisted of peripheral blood, taken on day 0 of AZD1222 vaccination. The chain is built from TRBV9 and TRBJ2-5, with D possibly being TRBD2 (7 bases). CDR3 sequence: CASSVEGGTFFFQETQYF. Written as DNA, the CDR3 is TGTGCCAGCAGCGTAGAGGGGGGGACTTTCTTTTTCCAAGAGACCCAGTACTTC. The entire variable domain, with the rest obtained from reference TRBV9 and TRBJ2-5, is as follows: DSGVTQTPKHLITATGQRVTLRCSPRSGDLSVYWYQQSLDQGLQFLIQYYNGEERAKGNILERFSAQQFPDLHSELNLSSLELGDSALYFCASSVEGGTFFFQETQYFGPGTRLLVL.